A single sample gave rise to the 25 T cell receptor beta chains below, sequenced in a study of shared clonotypes between healthy human individuals. Sequencing was performed with immunoSEQ multiplex PCR; in TCRdb, only in-frame clones are kept and a portion is missing. The sample comprises 450,000 to 650,000 clones, around 76% of which are singletons, and about 12% rests with the top ten. Sequenced material: PBMCs. These receptors all stem from a woman aged 40 to 55 in good health. Some clones in this sample may be carry-over from other donors' samples.

This rearrangement joins TRBV29-1 to TRBJ2-7; 8 bases line up with TRBD2. This CDR3 contains 16 residues. Germline CDR1 SQVTM, CDR2 ANQGSEA. Trimming at V came to 3 bases and at J to 0 bases, leaving 10 bases not matched to a gene. Here the CDR3 DNA reads TGCAGCGTTGACGGGGGGGTGAGCGGGAGCTCCTACGAGCAGTACTTC. This translates into CSVDGGVSGSSYEQYF.

This chain uses TRBV11-3 with TRBJ2-7; 9 positions agree with TRBD2. The CDR3 runs 14 residues. The germline CDR1 and CDR2 sequences are SGHNT and YENEEA. V lost 0 bases, J lost 4 bases, and 1 base stayed unmatched. CDR3 DNA sequence: TGTGCCAGCAGCTTAGATAGCGGGAGTTACGAGCAGTACTTC. Its protein product is CASSLDSGSYEQYF.

The rearrangement links TRBV19 to TRBJ1-5; D gene unclear. CDR3 length: 14 residues. V was pared by 10 bases and J by 6 bases, with 19 bases between. The germline V gene encodes CDR1 LNHDA and CDR2 SQIVND (reference sequence). The CDR3 loop is CATKKEGWGQPQHF. CDR3 in DNA: TGTGCCACCAAAAAGGAAGGATGGGGTCAGCCCCAGCATTTT. Full variable domain (missing parts from reference TRBV19 and TRBJ1-5): DGGITQSPKYLFRKEGQNVTLSCEQNLNHDAMYWYRQDPGQGLRLIYYSQIVNDFQKGDIAEGYSVSREKKESFPLTVTSAQKNPTAFYLCATKKEGWGQPQHFGDGTRLSIL.

Only one count was recorded for this clone. This chain uses TRBV27 with TRBJ1-5; D ambiguous. CDR1 is MNHEY and CDR2 is SMNVEV in the germline V gene (reference sequence). The CDR3 has 15 amino acids. The V and J ends lost 0 bases and 1 base respectively, with 7 bases between them. CDR3 nucleotides: TGTGCCAGCAGTTTATCAAGTCAGAGCAATCAGCCCCAGCATTTT. It translates to CASSLSSQSNQPQHF.

The chain employs TRBV10-1 and TRBJ1-5; possibly TRBD1 for D (5 bases). Trimming took 0 bases from V and 9 from J, leaving 15 bases between them. The CDR3 runs 15 residues. Germline loops: CDR1 WNHNN, CDR2 SYGVQD (reference sequence). In DNA, the CDR3 is TGCGCCAGCAGTGAGTCAGGCAGGGTGGCGTGGCCCCAGCATTTT. It specifies CASSESGRVAWPQHF.

This clone was picked up many times. The gene calls are TRBV5-1 and TRBJ2-3; D tentatively reads TRBD1 or TRBD2 (6 bases each). CDR3 size: 17 residues. Looked up from germline, CDR1 is SGHRS and CDR2 is YFSETQ. The ends were cut back, 4 bases at V and 3 bases at J, with 21 bases in the middle. The CDR3 sequence is CASSPRFRQAGTDTQYF. In DNA, the CDR3 is TGCGCCAGCAGCCCCCGGTTTCGACAGGCGGGGACAGATACGCAGTATTTT.

This chain uses TRBV11-2 with TRBJ2-7, with D possibly being TRBD1 or TRBD2 (5 bases each). The CDR3 spans 14 residues. CDR1 is SGHAT, CDR2 FQNNGV, per germline. V dropped 5 bases and J dropped 2 bases, with 13 bases sitting between them. The CDR3 DNA is TGTGCCAGCAGCGCCAGAGGGGCCACCTACGAGCAGTACTTC. Translation: CASSARGATYEQYF.

The genes are TRBV4-1 and TRBJ2-5; D is unresolved. The length of the CDR3 is 15 residues. CDR1 and CDR2 from the germline V gene are MGHRA and YSYEKL. Trimming removed 0 bases from V and 3 bases from J, with 11 bases in between. DNA of the CDR3: TGCGCCAGCAGCCAAGACAGGACCGAAAAAGAGACCCAGTACTTC. Residues: CASSQDRTEKETQYF.

There are many counts of this clone. Other DNA sequences within the sample encode an identical CDR3. The genes are TRBV30 and TRBJ2-7; D is undetermined. Germline V gene data show CDR1 as GTSNPN and CDR2 as SVGIG (reference sequence). Trimming took off 2 bases at V and 7 bases at J, with 15 bases between the two ends. This CDR3 spans 13 amino acids. As DNA, the CDR3 is TGTGCCTGGAGTATTGCTACCCCGGGTGAGCAGTACTTC. This encodes CAWSIATPGEQYF.

V is TRBV10-3 and J is TRBJ1-3, with D tentatively TRBD1 (5 bases). Trimming shortened V by 4 bases and J by 10 bases, and 17 bases separated the two germline ends. The germline gives CDR1 ENHRY, CDR2 SYGVKD. The CDR3 spans 14 residues. CDR3 coding DNA: TGTGCCATCAGTGTTGGAGGGGCGATAGAAACCATATATTTT. Translated: CAISVGGAIETIYF.

This chain connects TRBV7-9 to TRBJ1-4; the D is unclear. Germline V gives CDR1 SEHNR, CDR2 FQNEAQ (reference sequence). Deletions cut 2 bases from V and 4 bases from J, with 14 bases between. This CDR3 has 16 amino acids. As DNA, the CDR3 is TGTGCCAGCAGCTTAATAAGGCAGAACCTTAATGAAAAACTGTTTTTT. This sequence encodes CASSLIRQNLNEKLFF. Full variable domain (missing parts from reference TRBV7-9 and TRBJ1-4): DTGVSQNPRHKITKRGQNVTFRCDPISEHNRLYWYRQTLGQGPEFLTYFQNEAQLEKSRLLSDRFSAERPKGSFSTLEIQRTEQGDSAMYLCASSLIRQNLNEKLFFGSGTQLSVL.

V is TRBV11-1 and J is TRBJ2-7, with a tentative D call TRBD1 (6 bases). This CDR3 comprises 16 residues. Germline values: CDR1 SGHAT, CDR2 FQDESV (reference sequence). With 3 bases removed from V and 0 bases from J, the gap between germline ends came to 15 bases. The CDR3 protein is CASSFFGQTSSYEQYF. The CDR3 nucleotides are TGTGCCAGCAGCTTTTTTGGACAGACGAGCTCCTACGAGCAGTACTTC.

This chain connects TRBV19 to TRBJ2-1, with 9 bases fitting TRBD1. Germline lookup yields CDR1 LNHDA and CDR2 SQIVND (reference sequence). The length of the CDR3 is 14 residues. V lost 5 bases and J lost 4; bases outside the gene matches: 3. The chain's CDR3 is CASSSGQGYNEQFF. The CDR3 DNA follows: TGTGCCAGTAGTTCGGGACAGGGTTACAATGAGCAGTTCTTC.

The gene calls are TRBV7-8 and TRBJ1-5; the D gene is possibly TRBD1 (5 bases). CDR3 length equals 15 residues. Trimming cost V 6 bases and J 3 bases, with 15 bases left between them. CDR1 is SGHVS, CDR2 FQNEAQ, per germline. CDR3 protein: CASSEPREFNQPQHF. The CDR3 DNA reads TGTGCCAGCAGTGAACCCAGGGAATTCAATCAGCCCCAGCATTTT. Based on the CDR3 plus reference TRBV7-8 and TRBJ1-5, the full variable domain is GAGVSQSPRYKVAKRGQDVALRCDPISGHVSLFWYQQALGQGPEFLTYFQNEAQLDKSGLPSDRFFAERPEGSVSTLKIQRTQQEDSAVYLCASSEPREFNQPQHFGDGTRLSIL.

The chain joins TRBV5-1 to TRBJ2-3; D assignment may be TRBD1 or TRBD2 (6 bases each). CDR1 is SGHRS, CDR2 YFSETQ, per germline. V lost 0 bases, J lost 2 bases, and 10 bases lay in between. The CDR3 is 15 residues long. The chain's CDR3 is CASSLVGGHTDTQYF. CDR3 DNA sequence: TGCGCCAGCAGCTTGGTTGGGGGGCACACAGATACGCAGTATTTT.

The chain couples TRBV28 to TRBJ1-3, with TRBD1 matching 8 bases. The V and J ends lost 5 bases and 5 bases, in that order; junction bases with no gene match: 5. CDR3 size: 14 residues. Germline CDR1 MDHEN, CDR2 SYDVKM. DNA of the CDR3: TGTGCCAGCAGTCGAACAGGGGGTAGAAACACCATATATTTT. Amino acids: CASSRTGGRNTIYF. Full variable domain (rest looked up from reference TRBV28 and TRBJ1-3): DVKVTQSSRYLVKRTGEKVFLECVQDMDHENMFWYRQDPGLGLRLIYFSYDVKMKEKGDIPEGYSVSREKKERFSLILESASTNQTSMYLCASSRTGGRNTIYFGEGSWLTVV.

The V and J genes are TRBV27 and TRBJ2-2; D gene unclear. The CDR3 has 15 amino acids. With 5 bases removed from V and 4 bases from J, the gap between germline ends came to 14 bases. Germline V lookup: CDR1 MNHEY, CDR2 SMNVEV (reference sequence). The CDR3 coding sequence is TGTGCCAGCAGTCAACAACATGGACCCACCGGGGAGCTGTTTTTT. Translated, it gives CASSQQHGPTGELFF.

The chain carries TRBV10-3 and TRBJ2-7, with D possibly being TRBD1 or TRBD2 (5 bases each). V was clipped by 6 bases and J by 5 bases, with 17 bases between them. The CDR3 runs 14 residues. Germline assignment: CDR1 ENHRY and CDR2 SYGVKD. The CDR3 DNA sequence: TGTGCCATCAGCAGCACTAGGGGAGTCGACGAGCAGTACTTC. This translates into CAISSTRGVDEQYF.

This clone appeared once. The chain links TRBV7-9 to TRBJ2-2; tentatively, D is TRBD1 or TRBD2 (5 bases each). The length of the CDR3 is 14 residues. Germline V gene data show CDR1 as SEHNR and CDR2 as FQNEAQ (reference sequence). Between the trimmed V and J ends, which lost 5 bases and 6 bases, there was a span of 13 bases. CDR3 region: CASSVTQGAGELFF. CDR3 sequence (DNA): TGTGCCAGCAGCGTTACTCAGGGAGCCGGGGAGCTGTTTTTT.

The rearrangement joins TRBV5-4 to TRBJ2-2, with 8 bases identical to TRBD1. The CDR3 contains 15 residues. The germline V gene encodes CDR1 SGHNT and CDR2 YYREEE (reference sequence). The V and J ends lost 4 bases and 5 bases, in that order; junction bases with no gene match: 7. The CDR3 DNA sequence: TGTGCCAGCAGCACCAGACAGGGGAGGACCGGGGAGCTGTTTTTT. It specifies CASSTRQGRTGELFF.

This clone has a single count. The chain links TRBV28 to TRBJ2-6, with TRBD2 as a possible D gene (6 bases). The CDR3 runs to 14 residues. Deletions cut 11 bases from V and 0 bases from J, with 11 bases between. Germline values: CDR1 MDHEN, CDR2 SYDVKM. The CDR3 coding sequence is TGTGCCGCGGGGTGGAGCTCTGGGGCCAACGTCCTGACTTTC. It specifies CAAGWSSGANVLTF.

The chain recombines TRBV23-1 with TRBJ2-7; 11 bases are a match to TRBD2. TRBV23-1 counts as an open reading frame of uncertain function. The CDR3 has 16 residues. With 0 bases clipped from V and 5 bases from J, the junction kept 6 bases outside the gene matches. The CDR3 region is CASSQSVSGRVHEQYF. In DNA, the CDR3 is TGCGCCAGCAGTCAATCGGTTAGCGGGAGGGTCCACGAGCAGTACTTC.

The chain's CDR3 is CAAGSSGRIYEQYF. The CDR3, as DNA: TGTGCCGCTGGAAGTAGCGGGAGGATCTACGAGCAGTACTTC. This rearrangement joins TRBV28 to TRBJ2-7; 10 bases fit TRBD2. Germline V gives CDR1 MDHEN, CDR2 SYDVKM. This CDR3 spans 14 amino acids. Trimming took 11 bases from V and 3 from J; bases not matched to a gene: 10.

The rearrangement joins TRBV11-2 to TRBJ2-1; D perhaps matches TRBD2 (5 bases). The length of the CDR3 is 16 residues. Germline V CDR1 and CDR2: SGHAT, FQNNGV. V was cut by 4 bases and J by 8 bases, with 21 bases left in between. The CDR3 sequence is CASSWRRTFGYDEQFF. Here the CDR3 DNA reads TGTGCCAGCAGCTGGCGGAGGACTTTCGGATACGATGAGCAGTTCTTC.

Remarks on this clone: The junction shows a germline mismatch at one end, possibly a read error. The chain combines TRBV7-7 with TRBJ2-7; maybe TRBD1 (6 bases). Looked up from germline, CDR1 is SSHAT and CDR2 is FNYEAQ (reference sequence). The length of the CDR3 is 13 residues. This chain's CDR3 is CASSVTGSREQYF. In DNA, the CDR3 is TGTGCTAGCAGCGTCACAGGGTCCAGAGAGCAGTACTTC. The complete variable domain, with remaining parts taken from reference TRBV7-7 and TRBJ2-7, reads GAGVSQSPRYKVTKRGQDVTLRCDPISSHATLYWYQQALGQGPEFLTYFNYEAQPDKSGLPSDRFSAERPEGSISTLTIQRTEQRDSAMYRCASSVTGSREQYFGPGTRLTVT.